The sequence of this T cell receptor beta chain was determined in a study of OX40 agonist ivuxolimab in advanced cancers. Study-wide results and limits: On average, CD8+ T cells had more expanded clones than CD4+.

The investigators sampled blood at baseline, at cycle 4 day 1, and at cycle 7 day 1. The data were produced by immunoSEQ multiplex PCR, yet TCRdb's version contains in-frame clones alone and is incomplete. Of some 64,000 clones listed, roughly 80% are singletons. A remark on this clone: Its cognate antigen is unknown.

This CDR3 spans 15 amino acids. CDR1 is MNHEY, CDR2 SVGAGI, per germline. V gave up 10 bases and J gave up 4 bases, with 23 bases separating them. The TCR sequence derives from an adult with an advanced solid tumor such as melanoma, head and neck, liver or kidney cancer. The chain links TRBV6-5 to TRBJ2-7; perhaps TRBD1 as D (9 bases). The source was CD4+ or CD8+ T cells sorted from blood, collected in a trial of the OX40 agonist ivuxolimab. The CDR3 is CATRGSGTGKYEQYF. CDR3 in DNA: TGTGCCACCCGCGGTAGCGGGACAGGGAAATACGAGCAGTACTTC.